This T cell receptor (beta chain) was captured in a study of regulatory and conventional T cells in RAG deficiency. Conventional CD4+ T cells were sorted from blood as CD25-low CD127-high cells. Here immunoSEQ multiplex PCR was the method, and the copy in TCRdb shows in-frame clones only, minus some. The sample includes about 34,000 clones, around 76% seen only once; the top ten take roughly 3.4%. The CDR3 runs to 13 residues. Germline V gives CDR1 MNHNS, CDR2 SASEGT. Trimming left V 6 bases short and J 4 bases short, with 11 bases between. Study findings and constraints: Shorter CDR3s in all patient subsets; >90% Treg-Tconv overlap in Omenn. Treg unique TCR beta sequences were 90 to 100-fold fewer in Omenn syndrome and CID/AS patients than controls. Control T-cell subsets had markedly higher Shannon entropy and lower Simpson indices than RAG-deficient patients.

Notes on this clone: Its antigen is undetermined.

The same data also went into a second study, on regulatory T cells. That publication notes: The primer mix had 52 TRBV and 13 TRBJ primers. Patient repertoires had restricted TRB V-J pairs and skewed V and J usage, most in Tregs.

Material: CD4+ effector T cells sorted from blood. The clonotype comes from a human donor in good health. V is TRBV6-1 and J is TRBJ2-3; TRBD1 is a possible D gene (6 bases). The CDR3, as DNA: TGTGCCAGCAGCGCTCGGACAGCAGATACGCAGTATTTT. Translated, it gives CASSARTADTQYF.